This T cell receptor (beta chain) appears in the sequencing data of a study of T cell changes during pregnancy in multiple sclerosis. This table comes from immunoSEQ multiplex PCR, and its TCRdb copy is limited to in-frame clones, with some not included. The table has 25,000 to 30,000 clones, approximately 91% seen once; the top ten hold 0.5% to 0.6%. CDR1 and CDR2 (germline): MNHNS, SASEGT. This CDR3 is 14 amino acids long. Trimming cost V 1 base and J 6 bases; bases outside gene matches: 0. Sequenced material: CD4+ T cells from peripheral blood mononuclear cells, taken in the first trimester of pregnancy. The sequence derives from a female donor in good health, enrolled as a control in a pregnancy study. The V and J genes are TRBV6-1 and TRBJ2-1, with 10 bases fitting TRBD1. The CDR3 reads CASSEGQGANEQFF. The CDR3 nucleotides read TGTGCCAGCAGTGAAGGACAGGGGGCCAATGAGCAGTTCTTC.